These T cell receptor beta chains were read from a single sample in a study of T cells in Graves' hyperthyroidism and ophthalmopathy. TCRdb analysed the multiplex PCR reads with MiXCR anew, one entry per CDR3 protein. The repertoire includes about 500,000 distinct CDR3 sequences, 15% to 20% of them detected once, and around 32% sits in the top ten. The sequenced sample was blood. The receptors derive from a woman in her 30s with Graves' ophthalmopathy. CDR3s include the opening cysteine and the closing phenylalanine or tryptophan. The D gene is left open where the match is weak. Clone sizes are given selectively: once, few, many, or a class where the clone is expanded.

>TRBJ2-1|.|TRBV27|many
CASAVAGFKYNEQFF
TGTGCCAGTGCCGTCGCGGGATTCAAATACAATGAGCAGTTCTTC
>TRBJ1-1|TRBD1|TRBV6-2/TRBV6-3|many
CASSLPGQGRVGAEAFF
TGTGCCAGCAGTCTACCGGGACAGGGAAGAGTAGGGGCTGAAGCTTTCTTT
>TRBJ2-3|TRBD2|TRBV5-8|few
CASSPGEREGPFSTDTQYF
TGTGCCAGCAGCCCAGGGGAGCGGGAGGGCCCCTTTAGCACAGATACGCAGTATTTT
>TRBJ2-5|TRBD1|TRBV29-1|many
CSARDRSQETQYF
TGCAGCGCCCGGGACAGGTCACAAGAGACCCAGTACTTC
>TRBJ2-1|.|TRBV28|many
CASSLANGESEQFF
TGTGCCAGCAGTTTGGCCAATGGGGAGAGTGAGCAGTTCTTC
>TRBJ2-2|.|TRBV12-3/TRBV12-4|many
CASSQDQNTGELFF
TGTGCCAGCAGTCAAGACCAGAACACCGGGGAGCTGTTTTTT
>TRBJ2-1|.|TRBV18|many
CASSPAATRVNEQFF
TGTGCCAGCTCACCAGCAGCCACTAGAGTTAATGAGCAGTTCTTC
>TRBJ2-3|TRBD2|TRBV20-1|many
CSARDGSGREGVDTQYF
TGCAGTGCTAGAGATGGATCGGGGCGGGAGGGCGTGGATACGCAGTATTTT
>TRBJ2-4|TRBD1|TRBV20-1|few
CSAKRDRVGNIQYF
TGCAGTGCGAAACGGGACAGGGTGGGAAACATTCAGTACTTC
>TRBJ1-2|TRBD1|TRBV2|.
CASSSTGSAVGYTF
TGTGCCAGCAGTTCGACAGGGTCGGCGGTTGGCTACACCTTC
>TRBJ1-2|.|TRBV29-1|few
CSVEESGGYGYTF
TGCAGCGTTGAAGAATCGGGGGGGTACGGCTACACCTTC
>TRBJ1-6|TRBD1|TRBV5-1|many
CASSLQTGGSPLHF
TGCGCCAGCAGCTTGCAGACAGGGGGTTCACCCCTCCACTTT
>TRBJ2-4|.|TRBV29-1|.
CSVLGANIQYF
TGCAGCGTCTTGGGGGCCAACATTCAGTACTTC
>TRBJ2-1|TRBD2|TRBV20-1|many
CSAATSGLYNEQFF
TGCAGTGCCGCAACTAGCGGACTCTACAATGAGCAGTTCTTC
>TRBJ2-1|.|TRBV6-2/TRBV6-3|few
CASRDVGLSSYNEQFF
TGTGCCAGCAGGGACGTGGGGCTGAGCTCCTACAATGAGCAGTTCTTC
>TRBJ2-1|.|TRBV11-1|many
CASSSPDDEQFF
TGTGCCAGCAGCTCCCCGGACGATGAGCAGTTCTTC
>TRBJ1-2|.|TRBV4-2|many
CASSQDEARVRDNYGYTF
TGTGCCAGCAGCCAAGATGAGGCCAGGGTGAGGGATAACTATGGCTACACCTTC
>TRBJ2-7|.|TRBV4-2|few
CASSQDFSGYEQYF
TGTGCCAGCAGCCAAGATTTTAGTGGATACGAGCAGTACTTC
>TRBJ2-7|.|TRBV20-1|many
CSARAGRYEQYF
TGCAGTGCTAGGGCAGGGCGCTACGAGCAGTACTTC
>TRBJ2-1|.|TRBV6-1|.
CASSSSRANEQFF
TGTGCCAGCAGTTCTTCCCGGGCCAATGAGCAGTTCTTC
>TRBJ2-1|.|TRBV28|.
CASTPSISSYNEQFF
TGTGCCAGCACCCCCTCCATCAGCTCCTACAATGAGCAGTTCTTC
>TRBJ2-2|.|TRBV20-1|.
CSARVFGRGASGELFF
TGCAGTGCTAGAGTTTTTGGGAGAGGGGCCTCGGGGGAGCTGTTTTTT
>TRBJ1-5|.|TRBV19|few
CASKSPGPRNQPQHF
TGTGCCAGTAAAAGTCCGGGACCAAGAAATCAGCCCCAGCATTTT
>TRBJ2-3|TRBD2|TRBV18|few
CASSSLFRGGTDTQYF
TGTGCCAGCTCATCCCTCTTCCGGGGGGGCACAGATACGCAGTATTTT
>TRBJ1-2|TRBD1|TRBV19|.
CASSIPGQYGYTF
TGTGCCAGTAGTATCCCGGGACAGTATGGCTACACCTTC
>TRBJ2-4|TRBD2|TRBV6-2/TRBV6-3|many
CASSYRTGLAGSGIAKNIQYF
TGTGCCAGCAGTTACCGGACGGGACTAGCGGGATCAGGGATAGCCAAAAACATTCAGTACTTC
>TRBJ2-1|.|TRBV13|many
CASSPRGTRTYNEQFF
TGTGCCAGCAGCCCTCGGGGGACTCGAACCTACAATGAGCAGTTCTTC
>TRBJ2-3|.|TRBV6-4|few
CASSGGAGTQYF
TGTGCCAGCAGTGGGGGGGCAGGAACGCAGTATTTT
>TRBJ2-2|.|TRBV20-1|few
CSARVRDTATGELFF
TGCAGTGCTAGAGTCCGGGACACCGCGACCGGGGAGCTGTTTTTT
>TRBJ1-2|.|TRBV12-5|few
CASGSGAPNYGYTF
TGTGCTAGTGGGTCGGGGGCTCCTAACTATGGCTACACCTTC
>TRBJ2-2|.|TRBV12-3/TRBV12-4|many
CASSPPTGLTGELFF
TGTGCCAGCAGTCCCCCGACAGGTCTCACCGGGGAGCTGTTTTTT
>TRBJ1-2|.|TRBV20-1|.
CSAVTSVNYGYTF
TGCAGTGCGGTTACTAGCGTCAACTATGGCTACACCTTC
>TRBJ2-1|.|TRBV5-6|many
CASSSWRAPEQFF
TGTGCCAGCAGCTCGTGGCGAGCCCCCGAGCAGTTCTTC
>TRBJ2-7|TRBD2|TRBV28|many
CASSSGNGGDYEQYF
TGTGCCAGCAGTTCCGGGAATGGGGGGGACTACGAGCAGTACTTC
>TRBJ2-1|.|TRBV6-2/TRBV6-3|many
CASSWDHGREQFF
TGTGCCAGCAGTTGGGACCACGGACGGGAGCAGTTCTTC
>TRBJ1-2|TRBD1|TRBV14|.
CASSQVGGTGDSGGYTF
TGTGCCAGCAGCCAAGTGGGGGGGACAGGGGACAGCGGAGGCTACACCTTC
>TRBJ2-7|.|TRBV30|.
CAWNNQGYEQYF
TGTGCCTGGAATAACCAGGGGTACGAGCAGTACTTC
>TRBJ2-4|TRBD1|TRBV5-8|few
CASNPRRRQGAGAKNIQYF
TGTGCCAGCAACCCTAGACGTCGACAGGGGGCAGGAGCCAAAAACATTCAGTACTTC
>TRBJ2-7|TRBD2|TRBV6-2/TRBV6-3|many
CASSPRTSGYEQYF
TGTGCCAGCAGTCCACGGACTAGCGGTTACGAGCAGTACTTC
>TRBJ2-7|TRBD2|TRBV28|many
CASSPSGGLGYEQYF
TGTGCCAGCAGTCCTAGCGGGGGGCTGGGCTACGAGCAGTACTTC
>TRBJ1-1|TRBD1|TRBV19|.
CASSSTGINTEAFF
TGTGCCAGTAGTTCGACAGGGATTAACACTGAAGCTTTCTTT
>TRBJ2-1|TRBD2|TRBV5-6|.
CASSFLAVDNNEQFF
TGTGCCAGCAGCTTCCTAGCGGTGGATAACAATGAGCAGTTCTTC
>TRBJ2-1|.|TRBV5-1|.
CASSFGDNEQFF
TGCGCCAGCAGCTTTGGAGACAATGAGCAGTTCTTC
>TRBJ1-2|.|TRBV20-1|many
CSASPGPYGYTF
TGCAGTGCTAGCCCCGGGCCGTATGGCTACACCTTC
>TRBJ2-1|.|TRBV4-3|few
CASAADSYNEQFF
TGCGCCAGCGCGGCCGACTCCTACAATGAGCAGTTCTTC
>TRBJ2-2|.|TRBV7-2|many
CASSLGGGGAGELFF
TGTGCCAGCAGCTTAGGAGGAGGGGGAGCCGGGGAGCTGTTTTTT
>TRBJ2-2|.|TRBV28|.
CASSPSGPILTGELFF
TGTGCCAGCAGTCCGAGCGGGCCCATCCTAACCGGGGAGCTGTTTTTT
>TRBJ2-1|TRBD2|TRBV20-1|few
CSAPLLTSGINEQFF
TGCAGTGCTCCACTACTTACTAGCGGGATCAATGAGCAGTTCTTC
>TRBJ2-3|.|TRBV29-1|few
CSVVASWESTDTQYF
TGCAGCGTTGTGGCTAGCTGGGAGAGCACAGATACGCAGTATTTT
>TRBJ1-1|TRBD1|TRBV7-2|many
CASSSRQGRAEAFF
TGTGCCAGCAGCTCCCGACAGGGTCGCGCTGAAGCTTTCTTT
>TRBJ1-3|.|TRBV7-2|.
CASSLSLGNTIYF
TGTGCCAGCAGCCTTAGTCTGGGAAACACCATATATTTT
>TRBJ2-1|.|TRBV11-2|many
CASSLESSGEQFF
TGTGCCAGCAGCTTAGAGTCGTCGGGTGAGCAGTTCTTC
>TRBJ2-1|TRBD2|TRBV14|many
CASSQERGLAGADEQFF
TGTGCCAGCAGCCAAGAAAGGGGACTAGCGGGAGCCGATGAGCAGTTCTTC
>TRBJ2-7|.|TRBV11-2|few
CASSLEGLGVYEQYF
TGTGCCAGCAGCTTAGAGGGTCTTGGGGTATACGAGCAGTACTTC